This is a list of T cell receptor beta chains from one sample in a study of identical twins. TCRdb independently ran MiXCR on the 5' RACE reads; one entry per CDR3 protein. The data contain about 240,000 distinct CDR3 sequences, under 12% of them singletons. Sequencing was carried out using memory T cells sorted from blood. The receptors stem from a man between 45 and 60 years old in good health. CDR3s include the opening cysteine and the closing phenylalanine or tryptophan. The D gene is left open where the match is weak. The size entry is marked missing in some rows and otherwise reads once, few, many or a size class.

>TRBV11-2|many|TRBJ2-7|TRBD1
CASSRPGTGRWEQYF
TGTGCCAGCAGCCGACCCGGGACAGGGAGGTGGGAGCAGTACTTC
>TRBV5-6|few|TRBJ1-2|.
CASNERSRSGNGYTF
TGTGCCAGCAACGAGAGAAGCCGTTCGGGAAACGGCTACACCTTC
>TRBV20-1|few|TRBJ2-3|.
CSARFTRITDTQYF
TGCAGTGCTAGATTTACTAGAATCACAGATACGCAGTATTTT
>TRBV7-2|.|TRBJ2-5|.
CASSLGGQGKGTQYF
TGTGCCAGCAGCTTAGGTGGGCAGGGGAAAGGGACCCAGTACTTC
>TRBV29-1|many|TRBJ2-3|TRBD2
CSVAGTSGGDSTDTQYF
TGCAGCGTAGCCGGGACTAGCGGGGGAGATTCCACAGATACGCAGTATTTT
>TRBV29-1|few|TRBJ1-2|TRBD1
CSVDADREDYGYTF
TGCAGCGTTGATGCCGACAGGGAGGACTATGGCTACACCTTC
>TRBV12-3/TRBV12-4|many|TRBJ1-1|.
CASTNTGRVHNLMNTEAFF
TGTGCCAGCACCAACACGGGGAGAGTACACAACCTAATGAACACTGAAGCTTTCTTT
>TRBV5-1|.|TRBJ2-3|.
CASSSGLSATDTQYF
TGCGCCAGCAGCTCCGGTTTATCAGCCACAGATACGCAGTATTTT
>TRBV4-3|many|TRBJ2-1|.
CASSYLMILGSYNEQFF
TGCGCCAGCAGCTACCTAATGATTCTCGGGTCCTACAATGAGCAGTTCTTC
>TRBV12-3/TRBV12-4|many|TRBJ2-4|.
CASSWDNKNIQYF
TGTGCCAGCAGTTGGGACAACAAAAACATTCAGTACTTC
>TRBV30|.|TRBJ1-1|.
CAWSVRAEAFF
TGTGCCTGGAGTGTACGTGCTGAAGCTTTCTTT
>TRBV20-1|many|TRBJ1-1|.
CSAAHRDQKAFF
TGCAGTGCTGCCCACCGGGATCAAAAAGCTTTCTTT
>TRBV15|few|TRBJ2-4|.
CATSRDFMGFQYF
TGTGCCACCAGCAGAGATTTTATGGGGTTTCAGTACTTC
>TRBV29-1|.|TRBJ1-3|.
CSVKGGHLNSGNTIYF
TGCAGCGTCAAGGGGGGACATCTTAACTCTGGAAACACCATATATTTT
>TRBV7-6|many|TRBJ2-3|TRBD2
CASSQRLAVITDTQYF
TGTGCCAGCAGCCAAAGGCTAGCGGTAATCACAGATACGCAGTATTTT
>TRBV19|few|TRBJ2-5|TRBD1
CASSFGQGTKTQYF
TGTGCCAGTAGTTTCGGACAGGGAACTAAGACCCAGTACTTC
>TRBV15|.|TRBJ1-3|.
CATSREGLDSGTTIYF
TGTGCCACCAGCAGAGAGGGACTGGACTCTGGAACCACCATATATTTT
>TRBV5-5|few|TRBJ2-1|.
CASSGALSAADNEQFF
TGTGCCAGCAGCGGGGCCCTTTCGGCGGCCGACAATGAGCAGTTCTTC
>TRBV19|few|TRBJ2-3|.
CASSIQGGTDTQYF
TGTGCCAGTAGTATTCAGGGTGGAACAGATACGCAGTATTTT
>TRBV19|few|TRBJ2-2|TRBD2
CASSIGEGTGELFF
TGTGCCAGTAGTATTGGGGAGGGGACCGGGGAGCTGTTTTTT
>TRBV5-6|many|TRBJ2-1|TRBD2
CASSLGTSGVYNEQFF
TGTGCCAGCAGCTTGGGGACTAGCGGGGTTTACAATGAGCAGTTCTTC
>TRBV3-1|.|TRBJ2-3|TRBD2
CASSQTSGFTDTQYF
TGTGCCAGCAGCCAAACTAGCGGGTTCACAGATACGCAGTATTTT
>TRBV3-1|few|TRBJ2-7|TRBD2
CASSQTTSGGAEQYF
TGTGCCAGCAGCCAAACGACTAGCGGGGGTGCCGAGCAGTACTTC
>TRBV5-1|few|TRBJ2-2|TRBD1
CATTTGPPNTGELFF
TGCGCCACCACGACAGGGCCGCCGAACACCGGGGAGCTGTTTTTT
>TRBV27|.|TRBJ1-2|.
CASSQQGPINYGYTF
TGTGCCAGCAGCCAACAGGGCCCTATTAACTATGGCTACACCTTC
>TRBV6-1|.|TRBJ2-3|.
CASSFSGGLVDTQYF
TGTGCCAGCAGCTTTAGCGGCGGGCTGGTGGATACGCAGTATTTT
>TRBV7-2|many|TRBJ2-7|.
CASSLLSVSERNEQYF
TGTGCCAGCAGCTTATTAAGTGTGTCCGAAAGGAACGAGCAGTACTTC
>TRBV7-2|.|TRBJ2-5|.
CASSRRTAQETQYF
TGTGCCAGCAGCCGCCGGACAGCTCAAGAGACCCAGTACTTC
>TRBV9|many|TRBJ2-3|.
CASSAANSGDTQYF
TGTGCCAGCAGCGCGGCGAATAGTGGGGATACGCAGTATTTT
>TRBV27|many|TRBJ2-3|.
CASSPGLRTDTQYF
TGTGCCAGCAGTCCGGGACTGCGCACAGATACGCAGTATTTT
>TRBV20-1|few|TRBJ1-6|TRBD1
CSARAGAGGRNSPLHF
TGCAGTGCTAGAGCTGGCGCAGGGGGCCGGAATTCACCCCTCCACTTT
>TRBV2|few|TRBJ1-6|.
CASSQQGPGNSPLHF
TGTGCCAGCAGCCAACAGGGCCCCGGTAATTCACCCCTCCACTTT
>TRBV7-3|.|TRBJ2-1|TRBD2
CASSYSGRTYNEQFF
TGTGCCAGCAGCTATAGCGGGAGGACCTACAATGAGCAGTTCTTC